This section outlines one T cell receptor (beta chain) sequence together with its context. The antigen remains unidentified. The junction departs from germline at one end; a sequencing error may be responsible. The record originates from a study of cytomegalovirus exposure and HLA in healthy donors. The study, taken as a whole, reports: In a later analysis, V- and J-gene trimming of beta chains associated with a DCLRE1C missense variant, replicated independently.

The primer mix had 60 Vbeta and 13 Jbeta primers. The assay was immunoSEQ multiplex PCR, and TCRdb's table has in-frame clones only and misses some. Of about 160,000 clones listed, roughly 70% are singletons. This CDR3 spans 14 amino acids. Looked up from germline, CDR1 is SGHRS and CDR2 is YFSETQ. This chain connects TRBV5-1 to TRBJ2-5, with 8 bases matching TRBD1. Material for sequencing was PBMCs. The clonotype was recovered from a man aged 35 to 55 in good health and CMV-seropositive. The CDR3 here is CASSPGQVGEIQYF. CDR3 nucleotide sequence: TGCGCCAGCAGCCCGGGACAGGTAGGAGAGATCCAGTACTTC. The full variable domain, its missing parts supplied by reference TRBV5-1 and TRBJ2-5, is KAGVTQTPRYLIKTRGQQVTLSCSPISGHRSVSWYQQTPGQGLQFLFEYFSETQRNKGNFPGRFSGRQFSNSRSEMNVSTLELGDSALYLCASSPGQVGEIQYFGPGTRLLVL.